The 4 T cell receptor beta chains given below trace back to one sample, sequenced in a study of T cell responses to AZD1222 COVID-19 vaccine (dated by TCRdb to the early 2020s). Receptors were amplified or captured by the immunoSEQ multiplex PCR assay. Drawn from immuneACCESS, this table holds only the in-frame rearrangements with V and J called that TCRdb kept. Clones are partly lost; checked studies trace under half to an unresolved V gene and leave the rest unexplained. In all, the sample holds about 90,000 clones, and under 95% of those were seen once. Of the sample, 4% to 6% is held by the ten largest clones. The time point label here, explained by the study, means: baseline before first vaccination. The label giving this sample's treatment or condition can be read as: meningococcal conjugate vaccine given as trial control. The sample in question was peripheral blood, obtained on day 0 of MenACWY control vaccination. The receptors were sampled from an adult in good health.

The genes are TRBV3-1 (or the pseudogene TRBV3-2) and TRBJ2-5, with TRBD2 matching 8 bases. J gave up 4 bases and V 0 bases, and 16 bases lay outside the gene matches. The CDR3 sequence is 19 residues long. From germline, CDR1 is LGHDT and CDR2 YNNKEL (reference sequence). The CDR3 DNA is TGTGCCAGCAGCCAAGAACCGGGACTAGATACCACTAGGCGAGAGACCCAGTACTTC. Translation gives CASSQEPGLDTTRRETQYF.

The rearrangement links TRBV28 to TRBJ2-6; TRBD2 matches 7 bases. Germline trimming cut 1 base from V and 2 bases from J; bases unmatched to any gene: 2. The germline gives CDR1 MDHEN, CDR2 SYDVKM. CDR3 length equals 16 residues. The CDR3 DNA reads TGTGCCAGCAGTTTATCCGGGGGGACTGGGGCCAACGTCCTGACTTTC. It translates to CASSLSGGTGANVLTF.

The chain has TRBV6-2 or TRBV6-3 and TRBJ1-2; D ambiguous. The germline V gene has CDR1 MNHEY and CDR2 SVGEGT. Trimming shortened V by 5 bases and J by 6 bases, and 10 bases separated the two germline ends. The CDR3 is made up of 12 amino acids. CDR3 residues: CASSLYRDGYTF. The CDR3 DNA reads as TGTGCCAGCAGTCTCTATAGAGATGGCTACACCTTC.

This clone occurred once. The chain has TRBV6-5 and TRBJ2-1; TRBD1 matches at 8 bases. V shed 6 bases and J 2 bases; nucleotides not matched to a gene: 6. Germline values: CDR1 MNHEY, CDR2 SVGAGI. This CDR3 has 15 residues. The CDR3 bases are TGTGCCAGCAGGGTTGGGACAGGCACCTACAATGAGCAGTTCTTC. This sequence encodes CASRVGTGTYNEQFF.